This TCR beta chain was retrieved from a study of blood T cells in healthy people across ages. General study points: Both naive CD4+ cell counts and diversity were greater in long-lived donors than in aged donors. CMV status of donors was not determined, possibly confounding expanded clonotype changes. Diversity estimates drawn from one million T cells were deemed underestimates.

Total RNA amounts of at least 6 micrograms were extracted per sample. This clonotype has just a few counts. Its target is unknown. The germline V gene encodes CDR1 PRHDT and CDR2 FYEKMQ (reference sequence). V was trimmed by 5 bases and J by 7 bases, leaving 13 bases between them. The length of the CDR3 is 13 residues. Primers used in a second PCR of roughly 6 to 11 cycles were a sample-barcoded 5' primer and a J-beta primer mix. MiXCR, run by TCRdb on the 5' RACE reads, gives a single entry per CDR3 protein. The table has 450,000 to 700,000 distinct CDR3 sequences, 25% to 30% seen once; the top ten hold less than 20%.

This clonotype originated in a woman in her 70s in good health. The chain recombines TRBV13 with TRBJ2-3, with D perhaps matching TRBD2 (7 bases). The specimen was blood. The CDR3 bases are TGTGCCAGCAGCCTTCGGGGGGCAAATACGCAGTATTTT. It translates to CASSLRGANTQYF.